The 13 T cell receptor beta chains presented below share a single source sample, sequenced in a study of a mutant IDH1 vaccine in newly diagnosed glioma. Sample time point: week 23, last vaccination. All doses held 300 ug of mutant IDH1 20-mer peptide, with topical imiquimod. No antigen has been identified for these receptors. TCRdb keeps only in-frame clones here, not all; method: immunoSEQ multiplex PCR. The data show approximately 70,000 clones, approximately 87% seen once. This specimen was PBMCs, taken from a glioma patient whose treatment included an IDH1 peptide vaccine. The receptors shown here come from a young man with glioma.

The CDR3 bases are TGTGCCAGCAGTTTATATTCAGCGGGAGACGGGACAGATACGCAGTATTTT. It encodes CASSLYSAGDGTDTQYF. The J gene is TRBJ2-3, the V gene TRBV28, with 8 bases identical to TRBD2. CDR3 size: 17 residues. Germline CDR1 MDHEN, CDR2 SYDVKM. The trim removed 1 base at V and 3 bases at J, leaving 9 bases unmatched.

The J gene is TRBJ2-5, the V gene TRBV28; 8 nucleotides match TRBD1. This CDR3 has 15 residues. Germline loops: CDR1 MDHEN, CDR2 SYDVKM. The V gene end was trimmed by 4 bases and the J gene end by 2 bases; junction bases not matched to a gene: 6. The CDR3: CASSSIGQGQETQYF. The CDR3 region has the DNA TGTGCCAGCAGTTCTATCGGACAGGGTCAAGAGACCCAGTACTTC.

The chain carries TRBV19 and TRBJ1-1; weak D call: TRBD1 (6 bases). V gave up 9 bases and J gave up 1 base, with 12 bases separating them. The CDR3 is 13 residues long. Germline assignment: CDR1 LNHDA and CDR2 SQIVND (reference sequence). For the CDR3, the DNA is TGTGCCAGCCGCGCCAGGGGGAACACTGAAGCTTTCTTT. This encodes CASRARGNTEAFF. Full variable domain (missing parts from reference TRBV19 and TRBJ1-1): DGGITQSPKYLFRKEGQNVTLSCEQNLNHDAMYWYRQDPGQGLRLIYYSQIVNDFQKGDIAEGYSVSREKKESFPLTVTSAQKNPTAFYLCASRARGNTEAFFGQGTRLTVV.

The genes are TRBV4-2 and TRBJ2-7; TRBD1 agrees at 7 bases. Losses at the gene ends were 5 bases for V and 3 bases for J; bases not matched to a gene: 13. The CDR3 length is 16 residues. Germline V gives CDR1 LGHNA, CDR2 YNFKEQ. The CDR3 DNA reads TGTGCCAGCAGCGAGACAGTTCCGGGACAGATCTACGAGCAGTACTTC. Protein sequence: CASSETVPGQIYEQYF.

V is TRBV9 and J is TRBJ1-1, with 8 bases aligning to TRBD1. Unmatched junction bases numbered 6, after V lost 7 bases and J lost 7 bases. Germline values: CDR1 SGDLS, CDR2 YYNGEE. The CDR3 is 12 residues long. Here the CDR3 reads CASEGTGDEAFF. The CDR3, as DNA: TGTGCCAGCGAAGGGACAGGCGATGAAGCTTTCTTT. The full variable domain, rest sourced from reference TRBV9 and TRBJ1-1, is DSGVTQTPKHLITATGQRVTLRCSPRSGDLSVYWYQQSLDQGLQFLIQYYNGEERAKGNILERFSAQQFPDLHSELNLSSLELGDSALYFCASEGTGDEAFFGQGTRLTVV.

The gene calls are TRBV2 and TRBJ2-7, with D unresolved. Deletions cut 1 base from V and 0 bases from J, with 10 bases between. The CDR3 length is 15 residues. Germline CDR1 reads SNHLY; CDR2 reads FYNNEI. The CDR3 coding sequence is TGTGCCAGCAGTGAAGGGACCTTAAGCTCCTACGAGCAGTACTTC. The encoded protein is CASSEGTLSSYEQYF.

CDR3 sequence reads: CASSLDPGYSYEQYF. CDR3 nucleotide sequence: TGCGCCAGCAGCTTGGATCCAGGATACTCCTACGAGCAGTACTTC. This chain links TRBV5-1 with TRBJ2-7; D gene unclear. Per germline, CDR1 SGHRS and CDR2 YFSETQ. Trimming took 0 bases from V and 0 from J, leaving 10 bases between them. The CDR3 totals 15 residues.

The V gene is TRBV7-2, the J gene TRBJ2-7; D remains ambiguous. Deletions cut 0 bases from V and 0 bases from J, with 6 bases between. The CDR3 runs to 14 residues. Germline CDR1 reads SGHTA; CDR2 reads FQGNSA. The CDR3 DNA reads TGTGCCAGCAGCTTAGCCCAAAGCTCCTACGAGCAGTACTTC. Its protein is CASSLAQSSYEQYF.

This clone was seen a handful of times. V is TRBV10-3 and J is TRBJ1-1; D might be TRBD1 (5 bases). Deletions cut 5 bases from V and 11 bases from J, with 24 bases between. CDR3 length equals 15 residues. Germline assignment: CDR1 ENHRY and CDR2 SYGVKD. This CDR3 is CAISSQGVRLRGAFF. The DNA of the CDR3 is TGTGCCATCAGTAGTCAGGGAGTTCGGCTACGTGGGGCTTTCTTT.

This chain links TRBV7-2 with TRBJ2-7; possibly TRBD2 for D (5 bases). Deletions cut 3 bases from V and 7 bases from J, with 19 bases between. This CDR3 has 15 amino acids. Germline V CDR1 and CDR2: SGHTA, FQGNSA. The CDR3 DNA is TGTGCCAGCAGCTTCCCCCCAGCCGGGAAGGGTGAGCAGTACTTC. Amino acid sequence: CASSFPPAGKGEQYF.

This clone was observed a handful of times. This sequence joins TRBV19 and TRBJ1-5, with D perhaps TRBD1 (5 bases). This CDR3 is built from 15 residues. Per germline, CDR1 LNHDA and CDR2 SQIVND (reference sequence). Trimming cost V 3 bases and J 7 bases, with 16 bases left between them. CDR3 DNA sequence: TGTGCCAGTAGTATTGGCAGGGTCAAAGGACAGCCCCAGCATTTT. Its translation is CASSIGRVKGQPQHF.

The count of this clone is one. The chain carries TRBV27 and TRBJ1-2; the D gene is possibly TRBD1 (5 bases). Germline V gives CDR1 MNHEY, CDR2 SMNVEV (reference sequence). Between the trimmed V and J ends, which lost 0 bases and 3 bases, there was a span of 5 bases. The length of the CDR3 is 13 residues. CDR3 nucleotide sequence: TGTGCCAGCAGTTTATCGGGGGACTATGGCTACACCTTC. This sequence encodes CASSLSGDYGYTF.

The CDR3 DNA sequence: TGTGCCAGCAGTTTAGCAGGATACTACGAGCAGTACTTC. Protein product: CASSLAGYYEQYF. V gene TRBV27 combines with J gene TRBJ2-7; D is uncertain. Germline lookup yields CDR1 MNHEY and CDR2 SMNVEV (reference sequence). The CDR3 sequence is 13 residues long. V gave up 2 bases and J gave up 3 bases, with 8 bases separating them.